These T cell receptor beta chains were read from a single sample in a study of shared clonotypes between healthy human individuals. Produced via immunoSEQ multiplex PCR; TCRdb's table is partial and in-frame only. This sample has some 680,000 clones, with 73% found just once. Sequenced: memory CD4+ T cells sorted from blood. These receptor sequences come from a woman aged 30 to 39 in good health. Each CDR3 is given with its conserved first and last residue. The order of the fields is D gene, clone size, J gene, V gene, CDR3 DNA, CDR3 protein. The D gene is left open where the match is weak. A row's size may be missing; if present it is once, few, many or a size class.

>-|-|TRBJ1-5|TRBV19
TGTGCCAGTAGTATTACTTCTAGCAATCAGCCCCAGCATTTT
CASSITSSNQPQHF
>TRBD2|-|TRBJ2-7|TRBV28
TGTGCCAGCAGTGCGGGACTAGCGGGAGCCCTTGGGTACGAGCAGTACTTC
CASSAGLAGALGYEQYF
>-|-|TRBJ1-2|TRBV2
TGTGCCAGCAGTGGAAGGGAGGGGCGCTACACCTTC
CASSGREGRYTF
>-|-|TRBJ1-3|TRBV6-6
TGTGCCAGCAGCAGGGGCTCTGGAAACACCATATATTTT
CASSRGSGNTIYF
>TRBD1|-|TRBJ1-1|TRBV11-2
TGTGCCAGCAGCTTTCGACAGGGTGGCACTGAAGCTTTCTTT
CASSFRQGGTEAFF
>-|-|TRBJ2-7|TRBV20-1
TGCAGTGCTAGTAACTACGAGCAGTACTTC
CSASNYEQYF
>-|few|TRBJ2-1|TRBV30
TGTGCCTGGAGTCGGCCATACAATGAGCAGTTCTTC
CAWSRPYNEQFF
>-|-|TRBJ2-7|TRBV6-1
TGTGCCAGCAGAGAATACGAGCAGTACTTC
CASREYEQYF
>-|-|TRBJ1-2|TRBV6-5
TGTGCCAGCAGTTATTTGGGCTATGGCTACACCTTC
CASSYLGYGYTF
>TRBD1|-|TRBJ1-3|TRBV5-5
TGTGCCAGCAGCATAGCGCAGGGGGTCCCGGACACCATATATTTT
CASSIAQGVPDTIYF
>-|-|TRBJ1-4|TRBV5-4
TGTGCCAGCAGAACGTCAACAACTAATGAAAAACTGTTTTTT
CASRTSTTNEKLFF
>-|-|TRBJ1-1|TRBV6-5
TGTGCCAGCAACCGACTAGACACTGAAGCTTTCTTT
CASNRLDTEAFF
>TRBD1|-|TRBJ2-5|TRBV6-1
TGTGCCAGCAGTGAGAAAAGGACAGGGAACCAAGAGACCCAGTACTTC
CASSEKRTGNQETQYF
>TRBD2|-|TRBJ2-3|TRBV7-9
TGTGCCAGCAGCCCTAGCGGGAGCACAGATACGCAGTATTTT
CASSPSGSTDTQYF
>TRBD2|-|TRBJ2-1|TRBV4-1
TGCGCCAGCAGCGGTGTGGTCTTGTACCCCACTAGCGGGAGAGGGAATGAGCAGTTCTTC
CASSGVVLYPTSGRGNEQFF
>-|-|TRBJ2-1|TRBV11-1
TGTGCCAGCAGCCCGAGGGGGGGGGTCTACAATGAGCAGTTCTTC
CASSPRGGVYNEQFF
>TRBD2|-|TRBJ2-2|TRBV4-1
TGCGCCAGCAGCCAAGCCTCCGGGACTAGTTTTCCCGGGGAGCTGTTTTTT
CASSQASGTSFPGELFF
>TRBD2|-|TRBJ2-1|TRBV7-9
TGTGCCAGCAGCCACTTAGCGGGCGGGAGTTACAATGAGCAGTTCTTC
CASSHLAGGSYNEQFF
>-|-|TRBJ2-2|TRBV5-8
TGTGCCAGCAGCTTGGTGCGGGCCGGGGAGCTGTTTTTT
CASSLVRAGELFF
>-|-|TRBJ1-4|TRBV2
TGTGCCAGCAACGGCGTTCCCCTGGAAAAACTGTTTTTT
CASNGVPLEKLFF
>TRBD2|-|TRBJ2-7|TRBV13
TGTGCCAGCAGCTCCGGGTATGCTGTGGCGGGAGGGGGCAACGAGCAGTACTTC
CASSSGYAVAGGGNEQYF
>-|few|TRBJ1-3|TRBV23-1
TGCGCCAGCAGTCATCGGGACCGCAGTGGAAACACCATATATTTT
CASSHRDRSGNTIYF
>-|-|TRBJ2-2|TRBV2
TGTGCCAGCAGTGTAGTGAGGGAGGCCACCGGGGAGCTGTTTTTT
CASSVVREATGELFF
>-|-|TRBJ1-4|TRBV6-7
TGTGCCAGCAAGGTGGGCCACCATCCGTCGACTAATGAAAAACTGTTTTTT
CASKVGHHPSTNEKLFF
>-|-|TRBJ1-5|TRBV5-6
TGTGCCAGCAGCTTGGCGGGGGCAGGGCAGCCCCAGCATTTT
CASSLAGAGQPQHF
>TRBD1|-|TRBJ1-1|TRBV11-2
TGTGCCAGCGCCGTTGGACAGGCTACTGAAGCTTTCTTT
CASAVGQATEAFF